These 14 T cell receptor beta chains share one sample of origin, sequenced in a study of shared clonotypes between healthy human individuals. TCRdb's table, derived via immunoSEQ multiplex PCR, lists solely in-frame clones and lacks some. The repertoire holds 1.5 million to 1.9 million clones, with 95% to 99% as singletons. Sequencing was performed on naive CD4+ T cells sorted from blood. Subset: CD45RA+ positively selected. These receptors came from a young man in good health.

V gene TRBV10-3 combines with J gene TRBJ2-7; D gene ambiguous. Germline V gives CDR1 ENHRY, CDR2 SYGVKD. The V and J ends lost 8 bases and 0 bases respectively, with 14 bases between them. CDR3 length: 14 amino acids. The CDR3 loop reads CAISEPRYSYEQYF. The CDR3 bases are TGTGCCATCTCAGAGCCCCGATACTCCTACGAGCAGTACTTC.

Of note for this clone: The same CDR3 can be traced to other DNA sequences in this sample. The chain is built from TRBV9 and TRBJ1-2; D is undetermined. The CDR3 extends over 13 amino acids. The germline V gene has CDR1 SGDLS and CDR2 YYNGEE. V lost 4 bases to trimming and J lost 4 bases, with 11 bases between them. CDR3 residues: CASSSPGSYGYTF. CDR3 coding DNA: TGTGCCAGCAGCTCCCCCGGGAGCTATGGCTACACCTTC.

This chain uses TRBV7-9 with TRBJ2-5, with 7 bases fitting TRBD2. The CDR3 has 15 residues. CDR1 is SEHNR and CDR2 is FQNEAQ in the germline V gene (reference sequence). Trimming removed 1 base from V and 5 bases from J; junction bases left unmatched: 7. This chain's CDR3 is CASSLGGGSGETQYF. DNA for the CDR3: TGTGCCAGCAGCTTAGGTGGCGGGAGCGGGGAGACCCAGTACTTC.

The chain's CDR3 is CASSLSGTATLGELFF. CDR3 nucleotide sequence: TGCGCCAGCAGCTTGAGCGGGACAGCAACATTGGGGGAGCTGTTTTTT. The chain employs TRBV5-1 and TRBJ2-2; D might be TRBD1 or TRBD2, each matching 7 bases. Trimming cost V 1 base and J 8 bases, with 18 bases left between them. The germline V gene encodes CDR1 SGHRS and CDR2 YFSETQ. This CDR3 region has 16 residues.

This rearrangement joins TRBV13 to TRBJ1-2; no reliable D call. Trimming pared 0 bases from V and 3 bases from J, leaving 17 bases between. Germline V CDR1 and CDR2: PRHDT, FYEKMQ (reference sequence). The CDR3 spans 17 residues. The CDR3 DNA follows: TGTGCCAGCAGCTTAGGCTCACCGGGCTTGGGTGACTATGGCTACACCTTC. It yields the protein CASSLGSPGLGDYGYTF.

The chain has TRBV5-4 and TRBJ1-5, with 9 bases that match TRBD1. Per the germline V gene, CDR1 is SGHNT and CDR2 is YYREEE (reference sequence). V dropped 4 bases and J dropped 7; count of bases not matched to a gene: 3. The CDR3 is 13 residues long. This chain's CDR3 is CASSRDRVQPQHF. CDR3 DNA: TGTGCCAGCAGCCGGGACAGGGTCCAGCCCCAGCATTTT.

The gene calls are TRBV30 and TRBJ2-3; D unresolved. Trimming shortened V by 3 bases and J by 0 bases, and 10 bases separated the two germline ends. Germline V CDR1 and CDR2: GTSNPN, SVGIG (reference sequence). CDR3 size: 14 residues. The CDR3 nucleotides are TGTGCCTGGAGGTCGAAGGGAAGCACAGATACGCAGTATTTT. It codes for CAWRSKGSTDTQYF.

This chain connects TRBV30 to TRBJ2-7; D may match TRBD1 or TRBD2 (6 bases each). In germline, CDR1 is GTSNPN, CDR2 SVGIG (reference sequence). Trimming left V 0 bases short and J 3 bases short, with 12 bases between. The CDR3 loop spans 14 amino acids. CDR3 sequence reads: CAWSVRRGYYEQYF. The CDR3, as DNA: TGTGCCTGGAGTGTACGGAGGGGGTACTACGAGCAGTACTTC. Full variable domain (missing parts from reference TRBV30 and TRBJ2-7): SQTIHQWPATLVQPVGSPLSLECTVEGTSNPNLYWYRQAAGRGLQLLFYSVGIGQISSEVPQNLSASRPQDRQFILSSKKLLLSDSGFYLCAWSVRRGYYEQYFGPGTRLTVT.

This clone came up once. This chain's CDR3 is CASSVGMTETSKFF. In DNA form, the CDR3 reads TGTGCCAGCAGCGTAGGTATGACGGAGACTAGCAAGTTCTTC. V and J are TRBV9 and TRBJ2-1, with 7 bases that match TRBD2. CDR3 length equals 14 residues. V gave up 0 bases and J gave up 14 bases; unmatched junction bases: 11. Germline V CDR1 and CDR2: SGDLS, YYNGEE. Looking up the rest from reference TRBV9 and TRBJ2-1 gives the full variable domain: DSGVTQTPKHLITATGQRVTLRCSPRSGDLSVYWYQQSLDQGLQFLIQYYNGEERAKGNILERFSAQQFPDLHSELNLSSLELGDSALYFCASSVGMTETSKFFGPGTRLTVL.

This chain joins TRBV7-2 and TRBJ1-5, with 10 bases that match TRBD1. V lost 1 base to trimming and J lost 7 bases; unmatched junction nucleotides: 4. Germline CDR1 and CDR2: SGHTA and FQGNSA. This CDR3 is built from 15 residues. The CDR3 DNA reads TGTGCCAGCAGCTTAGTGGGACAGGGGTACCAGCCCCAGCATTTT. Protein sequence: CASSLVGQGYQPQHF.

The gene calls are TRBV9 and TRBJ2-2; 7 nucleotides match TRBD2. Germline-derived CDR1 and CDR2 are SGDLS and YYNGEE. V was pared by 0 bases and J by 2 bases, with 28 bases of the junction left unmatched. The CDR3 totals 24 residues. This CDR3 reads CASSVVGGGLAAHLGRSNTGELFF. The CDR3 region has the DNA TGTGCCAGCAGCGTAGTCGGGGGTGGGCTAGCGGCGCACCTTGGGAGATCCAACACCGGGGAGCTGTTTTTT.

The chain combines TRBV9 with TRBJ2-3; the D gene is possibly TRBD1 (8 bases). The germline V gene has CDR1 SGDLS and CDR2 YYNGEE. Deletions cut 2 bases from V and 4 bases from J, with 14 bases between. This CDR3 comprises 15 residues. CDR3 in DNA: TGTGCCAGCAGCGTCGACAGGGGAGGGCCAGATACGCAGTATTTT. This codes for CASSVDRGGPDTQYF.

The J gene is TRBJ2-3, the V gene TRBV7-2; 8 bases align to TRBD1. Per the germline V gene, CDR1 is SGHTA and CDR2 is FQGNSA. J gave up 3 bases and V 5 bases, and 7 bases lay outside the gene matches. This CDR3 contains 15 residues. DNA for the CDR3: TGTGCCAGCAGCACGCGACAGGGGAGGACAGATACGCAGTATTTT. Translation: CASSTRQGRTDTQYF. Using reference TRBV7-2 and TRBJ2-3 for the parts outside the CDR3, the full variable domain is GAGVSQSPSNKVTEKGKDVELRCDPISGHTALYWYRQSLGQGLEFLIYFQGNSAPDKSGLPSDRFSAERTGGSVSTLTIQRTQQEDSAVYLCASSTRQGRTDTQYFGPGTRLTVL.

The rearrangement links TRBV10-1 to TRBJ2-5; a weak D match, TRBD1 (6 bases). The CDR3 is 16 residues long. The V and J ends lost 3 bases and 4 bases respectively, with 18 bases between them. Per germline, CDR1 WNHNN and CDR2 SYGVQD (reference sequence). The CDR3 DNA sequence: TGCGCCAGCAGTGACGCCAAAAAGGGGGTCATAGAGACCCAGTACTTC. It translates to CASSDAKKGVIETQYF.